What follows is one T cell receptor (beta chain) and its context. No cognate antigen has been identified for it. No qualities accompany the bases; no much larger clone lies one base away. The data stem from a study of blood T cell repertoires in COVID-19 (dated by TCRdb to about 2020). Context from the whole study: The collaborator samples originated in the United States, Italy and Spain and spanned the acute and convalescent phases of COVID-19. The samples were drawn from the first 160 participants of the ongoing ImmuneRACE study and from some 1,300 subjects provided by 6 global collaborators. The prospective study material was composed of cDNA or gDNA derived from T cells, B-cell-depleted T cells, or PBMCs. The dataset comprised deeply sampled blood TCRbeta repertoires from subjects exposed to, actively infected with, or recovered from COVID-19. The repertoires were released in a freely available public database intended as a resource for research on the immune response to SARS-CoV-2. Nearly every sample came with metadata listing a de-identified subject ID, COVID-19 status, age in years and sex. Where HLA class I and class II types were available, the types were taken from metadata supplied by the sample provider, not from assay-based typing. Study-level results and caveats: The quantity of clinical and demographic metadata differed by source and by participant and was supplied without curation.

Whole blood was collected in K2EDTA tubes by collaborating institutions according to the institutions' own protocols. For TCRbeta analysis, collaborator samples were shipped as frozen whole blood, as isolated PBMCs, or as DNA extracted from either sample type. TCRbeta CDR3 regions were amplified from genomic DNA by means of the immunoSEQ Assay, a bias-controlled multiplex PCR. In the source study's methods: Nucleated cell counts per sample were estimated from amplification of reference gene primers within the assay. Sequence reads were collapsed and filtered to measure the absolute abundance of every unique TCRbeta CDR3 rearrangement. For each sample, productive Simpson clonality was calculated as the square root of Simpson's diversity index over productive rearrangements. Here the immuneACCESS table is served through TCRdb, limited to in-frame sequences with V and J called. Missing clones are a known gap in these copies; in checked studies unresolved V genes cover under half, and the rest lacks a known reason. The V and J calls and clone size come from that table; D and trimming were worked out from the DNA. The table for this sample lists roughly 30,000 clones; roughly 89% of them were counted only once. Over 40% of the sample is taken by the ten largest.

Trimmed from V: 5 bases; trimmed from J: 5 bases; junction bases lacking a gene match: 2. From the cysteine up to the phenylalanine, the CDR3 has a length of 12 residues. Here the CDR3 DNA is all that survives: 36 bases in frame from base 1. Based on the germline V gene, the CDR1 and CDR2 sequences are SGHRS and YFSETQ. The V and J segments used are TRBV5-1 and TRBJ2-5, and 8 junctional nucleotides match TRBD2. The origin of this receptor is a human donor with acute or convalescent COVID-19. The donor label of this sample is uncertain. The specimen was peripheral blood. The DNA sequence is TGCGCCAGCAGTAGCGGGGAGGAGACCCAGTACTTC. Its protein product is CASSSGEETQYF. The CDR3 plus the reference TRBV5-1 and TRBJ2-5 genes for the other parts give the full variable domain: KAGVTQTPRYLIKTRGQQVTLSCSPISGHRSVSWYQQTPGQGLQFLFEYFSETQRNKGNFPGRFSGRQFSNSRSEMNVSTLELGDSALYLCASSSGEETQYFGPGTRLLVL.